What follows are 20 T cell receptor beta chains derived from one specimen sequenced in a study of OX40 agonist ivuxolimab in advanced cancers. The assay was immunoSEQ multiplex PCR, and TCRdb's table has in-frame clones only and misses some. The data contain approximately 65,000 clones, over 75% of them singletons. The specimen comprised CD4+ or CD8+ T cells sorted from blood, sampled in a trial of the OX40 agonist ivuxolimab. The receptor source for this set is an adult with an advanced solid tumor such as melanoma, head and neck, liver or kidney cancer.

In nucleotides, the CDR3 is TGTGCCAGCAGCCCGAGGGGCCAGGGGGAGACCACTGAAGCTTTCTTT. It yields the protein CASSPRGQGETTEAFF. The chain couples TRBV7-9 to TRBJ1-1, with TRBD1 identical over 7 bases. V lost 5 bases, J lost 4 bases, and 13 bases stayed unmatched. Looked up from germline, CDR1 is SEHNR and CDR2 is FQNEAQ (reference sequence). The CDR3 length is 16 residues.

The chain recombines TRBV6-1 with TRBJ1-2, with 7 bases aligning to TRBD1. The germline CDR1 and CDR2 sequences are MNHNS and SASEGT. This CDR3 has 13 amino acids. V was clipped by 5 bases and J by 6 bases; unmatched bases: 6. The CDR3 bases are TGTGCCAGCAGTCTGCAGGGGGGCGATGGCTACACCTTC. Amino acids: CASSLQGGDGYTF.

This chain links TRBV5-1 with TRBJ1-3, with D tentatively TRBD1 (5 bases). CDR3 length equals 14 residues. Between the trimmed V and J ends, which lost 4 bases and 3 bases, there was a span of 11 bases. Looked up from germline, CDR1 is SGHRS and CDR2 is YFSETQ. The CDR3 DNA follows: TGCGCCAGCAGCCCACCGGACATTGGAAACACCATATATTTT. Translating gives CASSPPDIGNTIYF.

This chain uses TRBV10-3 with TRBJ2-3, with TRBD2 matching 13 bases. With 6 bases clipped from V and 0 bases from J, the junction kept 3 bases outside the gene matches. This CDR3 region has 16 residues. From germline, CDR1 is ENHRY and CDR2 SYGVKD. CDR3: CAISGLAGASTDTQYF. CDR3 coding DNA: TGTGCCATCAGCGGACTAGCGGGGGCTAGCACAGATACGCAGTATTTT.

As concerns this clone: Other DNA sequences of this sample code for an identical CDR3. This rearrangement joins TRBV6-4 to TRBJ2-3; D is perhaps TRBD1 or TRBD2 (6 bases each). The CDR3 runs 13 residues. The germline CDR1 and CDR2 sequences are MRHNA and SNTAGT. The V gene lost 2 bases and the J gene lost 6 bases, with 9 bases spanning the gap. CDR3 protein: CASSDRGGDTQYF. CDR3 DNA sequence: TGTGCCAGCAGTGACCGAGGGGGGGATACGCAGTATTTT.

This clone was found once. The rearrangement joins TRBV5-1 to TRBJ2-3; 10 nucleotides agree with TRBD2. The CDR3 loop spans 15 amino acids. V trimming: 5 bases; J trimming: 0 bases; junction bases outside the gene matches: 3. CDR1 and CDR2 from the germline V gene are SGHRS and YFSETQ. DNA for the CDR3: TGCGCCAGCAGACTAGCGGGGCCTAGCACAGATACGCAGTATTTT. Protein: CASRLAGPSTDTQYF.

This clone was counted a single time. The CDR3 DNA sequence: TGTGCCAGTAGTATCGGGGGGCTGTACAATGAGCAGTTCTTC. Translation gives CASSIGGLYNEQFF. The V gene is TRBV19, the J gene TRBJ2-1; maybe TRBD2 (7 bases). CDR3 size: 14 residues. V gave up 3 bases and J gave up 4 bases, with 10 bases separating them. Germline-derived CDR1 and CDR2 are LNHDA and SQIVND (reference sequence). The full variable domain, in which reference TRBV19 and TRBJ2-1 provide the parts outside the CDR3, is DGGITQSPKYLFRKEGQNVTLSCEQNLNHDAMYWYRQDPGQGLRLIYYSQIVNDFQKGDIAEGYSVSREKKESFPLTVTSAQKNPTAFYLCASSIGGLYNEQFFGPGTRLTVL.

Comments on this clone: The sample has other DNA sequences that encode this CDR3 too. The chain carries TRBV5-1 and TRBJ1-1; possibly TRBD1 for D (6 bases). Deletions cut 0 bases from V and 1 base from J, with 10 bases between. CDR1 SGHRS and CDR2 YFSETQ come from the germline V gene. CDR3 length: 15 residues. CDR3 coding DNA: TGCGCCAGCAGCTTGGTAGGGGGGCCGAACACTGAAGCTTTCTTT. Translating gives CASSLVGGPNTEAFF.

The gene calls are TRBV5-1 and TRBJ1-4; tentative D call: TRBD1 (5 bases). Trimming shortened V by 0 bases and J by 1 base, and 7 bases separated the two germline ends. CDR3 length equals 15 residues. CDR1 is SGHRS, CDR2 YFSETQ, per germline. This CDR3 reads CASSLAQGTNEKLFF. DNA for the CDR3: TGCGCCAGCAGCTTGGCGCAGGGAACTAATGAAAAACTGTTTTTT. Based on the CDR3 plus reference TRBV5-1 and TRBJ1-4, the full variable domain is KAGVTQTPRYLIKTRGQQVTLSCSPISGHRSVSWYQQTPGQGLQFLFEYFSETQRNKGNFPGRFSGRQFSNSRSEMNVSTLELGDSALYLCASSLAQGTNEKLFFGSGTQLSVL.

CDR3 in DNA: TGTGCCAGCAGCCAAGGTGCCCGGCCGTACTATGGCTACACCTTC. It translates to CASSQGARPYYGYTF. The chain has TRBV14 and TRBJ1-2, with D unresolved. V shed 1 base and J shed 3 bases, with 12 bases lying between them. Germline lookup yields CDR1 SGHDN and CDR2 FVKESK. CDR3 length: 15 amino acids.

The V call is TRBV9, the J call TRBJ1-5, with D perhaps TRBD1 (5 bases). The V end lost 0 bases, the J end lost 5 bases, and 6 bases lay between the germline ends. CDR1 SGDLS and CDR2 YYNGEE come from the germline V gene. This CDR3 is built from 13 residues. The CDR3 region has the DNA TGTGCCAGCAGCGTAGGGGACGATCAGCCCCAGCATTTT. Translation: CASSVGDDQPQHF.

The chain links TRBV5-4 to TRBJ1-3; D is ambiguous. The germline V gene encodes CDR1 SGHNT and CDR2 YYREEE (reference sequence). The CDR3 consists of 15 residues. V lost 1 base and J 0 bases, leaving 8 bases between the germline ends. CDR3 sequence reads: CASSLRHPSGNTIYF. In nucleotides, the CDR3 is TGTGCCAGCAGCTTGAGACACCCCTCTGGAAACACCATATATTTT. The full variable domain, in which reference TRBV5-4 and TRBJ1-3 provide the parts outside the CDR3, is ETGVTQSPTHLIKTRGQQVTLRCSSQSGHNTVSWYQQALGQGPQFIFQYYREEENGRGNFPPRFSGLQFPNYSSELNVNALELDDSALYLCASSLRHPSGNTIYFGEGSWLTVV.

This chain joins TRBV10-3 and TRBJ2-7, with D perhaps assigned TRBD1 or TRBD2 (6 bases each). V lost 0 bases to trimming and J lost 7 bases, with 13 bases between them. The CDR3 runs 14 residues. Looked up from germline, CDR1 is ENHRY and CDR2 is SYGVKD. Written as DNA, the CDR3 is TGTGCCATCAGTGAGTCGGGGCAGGGGAGGGAGCAGTACTTC. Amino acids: CAISESGQGREQYF.

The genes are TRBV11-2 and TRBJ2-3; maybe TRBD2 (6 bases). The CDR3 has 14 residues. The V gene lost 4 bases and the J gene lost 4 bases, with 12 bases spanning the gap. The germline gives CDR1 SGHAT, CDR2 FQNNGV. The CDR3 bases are TGTGCCAGCAGCTGGGTAACTAGCCCAGATACGCAGTATTTT. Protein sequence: CASSWVTSPDTQYF.

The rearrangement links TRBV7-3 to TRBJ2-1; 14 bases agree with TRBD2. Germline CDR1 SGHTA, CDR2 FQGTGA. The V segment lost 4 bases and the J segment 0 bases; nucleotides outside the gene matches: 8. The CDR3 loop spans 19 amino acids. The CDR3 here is CASSSRGLAGGGSYNEQFF. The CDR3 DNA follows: TGTGCCAGCAGCTCACGTGGACTAGCGGGGGGCGGCTCCTACAATGAGCAGTTCTTC. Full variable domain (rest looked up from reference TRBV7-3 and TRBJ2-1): GAGVSQTPSNKVTEKGKYVELRCDPISGHTALYWYRQSLGQGPEFLIYFQGTGAADDSGLPNDRFFAVRPEGSVSTLKIQRTERGDSAVYLCASSSRGLAGGGSYNEQFFGPGTRLTVL.

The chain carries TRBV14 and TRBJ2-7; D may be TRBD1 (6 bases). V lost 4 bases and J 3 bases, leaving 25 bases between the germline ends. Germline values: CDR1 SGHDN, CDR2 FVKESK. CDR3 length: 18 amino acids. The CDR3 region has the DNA TGTGCCAGCAGCCCCATCTTTAACAGGGCCGTAGGCCTCTACGAGCAGTACTTC. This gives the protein CASSPIFNRAVGLYEQYF.

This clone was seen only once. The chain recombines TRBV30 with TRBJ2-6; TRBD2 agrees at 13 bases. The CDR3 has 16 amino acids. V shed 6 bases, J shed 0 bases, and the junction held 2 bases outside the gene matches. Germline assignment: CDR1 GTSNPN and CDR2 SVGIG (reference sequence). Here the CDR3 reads CACRTSGGSGANVLTF. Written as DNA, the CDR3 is TGTGCCTGCCGGACTAGCGGGGGCTCTGGGGCCAACGTCCTGACTTTC.

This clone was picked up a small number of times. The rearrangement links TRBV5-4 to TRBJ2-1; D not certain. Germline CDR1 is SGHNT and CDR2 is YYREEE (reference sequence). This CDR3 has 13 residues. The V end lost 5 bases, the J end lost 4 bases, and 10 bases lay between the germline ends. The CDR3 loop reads CASRSVVYNEQFF. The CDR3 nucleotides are TGTGCCAGCAGGTCGGTGGTATACAATGAGCAGTTCTTC.

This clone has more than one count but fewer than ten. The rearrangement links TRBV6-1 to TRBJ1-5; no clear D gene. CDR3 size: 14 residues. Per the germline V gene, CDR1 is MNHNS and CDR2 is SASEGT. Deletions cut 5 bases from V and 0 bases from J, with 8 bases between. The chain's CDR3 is CASSPLVSNQPQHF. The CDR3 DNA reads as TGTGCCAGCAGTCCTCTGGTTAGCAATCAGCCCCAGCATTTT.

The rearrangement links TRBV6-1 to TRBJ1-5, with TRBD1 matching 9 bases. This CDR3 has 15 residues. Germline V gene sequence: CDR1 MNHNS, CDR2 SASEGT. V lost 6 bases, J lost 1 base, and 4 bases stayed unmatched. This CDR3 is CASRQDRGSNQPQHF. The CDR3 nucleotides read TGTGCCAGCAGGCAGGACAGGGGAAGCAATCAGCCCCAGCATTTT.